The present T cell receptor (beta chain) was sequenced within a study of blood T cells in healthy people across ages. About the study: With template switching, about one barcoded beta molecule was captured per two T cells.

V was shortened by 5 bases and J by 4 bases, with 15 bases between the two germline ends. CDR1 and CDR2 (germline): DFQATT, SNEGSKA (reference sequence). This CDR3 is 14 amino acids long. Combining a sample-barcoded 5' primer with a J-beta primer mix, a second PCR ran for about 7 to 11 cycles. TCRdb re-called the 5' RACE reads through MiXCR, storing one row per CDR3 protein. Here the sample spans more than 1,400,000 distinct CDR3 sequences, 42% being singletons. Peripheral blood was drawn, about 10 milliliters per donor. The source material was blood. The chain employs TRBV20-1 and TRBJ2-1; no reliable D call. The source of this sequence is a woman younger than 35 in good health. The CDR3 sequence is CSALDPISYNEQFF. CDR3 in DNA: TGCAGTGCTCTCGACCCTATCTCATACAATGAGCAGTTCTTC.